These 25 T cell receptor beta chains were sequenced from one sample in a study of kidney transplant recipient with SARS-CoV-2 infection. TCRdb analysed the reads with MiXCR anew, one entry per CDR3 protein. Among fewer than 250,000 distinct CDR3 sequences listed, around 26% were seen once. The material was a blood sample, obtained at baseline and on roughly day 110 from a kidney transplant recipient. These receptors all stem from a young adult male patient who had COVID-19 and was a kidney transplant recipient. The graft donor may have contributed some T cells.

There are many counts of this clonotype. The rearrangement joins TRBV4-3 to TRBJ1-2, with unresolved D. Germline V gene data show CDR1 as LGHNA and CDR2 as YSLEER. V gave up 5 bases and J gave up 4 bases, with 23 bases separating them. This CDR3 is built from 17 residues. CDR3 in amino acids: CASSLKKGRRKTYGYTF. CDR3 DNA sequence: TGCGCCAGCAGCTTAAAGAAAGGACGTCGAAAGACCTATGGCTACACCTTC.

This clonotype was picked up many times. The chain links TRBV6-5 to TRBJ1-1; D is undetermined. Germline V gene lookup returns CDR1 MNHEY and CDR2 SVGAGI. The CDR3 has 16 residues. V was trimmed by 6 bases and J by 6 bases, leaving 23 bases between them. This chain's CDR3 is CASSTPAPPAGAEAFF. The CDR3, as DNA: TGTGCCAGCAGCACTCCGGCCCCACCAGCGGGAGCTGAAGCTTTCTTT.

This clonotype was found a few times. Compared with germline, one end of the junction differs, possibly owing to a read error. V is TRBV5-4 and J is TRBJ2-2; 10 bases match TRBD2. Germline V lookup: CDR1 SGHNT, CDR2 YYREEE (reference sequence). CDR3 size: 18 residues. The CDR3: CANSLGPRSGRGTGELFF. The CDR3 region has the DNA TGTGCCAACAGCTTGGGCCCCCGAAGCGGGAGGGGGACCGGGGAGCTGTTTTTT. Based on the CDR3 plus reference TRBV5-4 and TRBJ2-2, the full variable domain is ETGVTQSPTHLIKTRGQQVTLRCSSQSGHNTVSWYQQALGQGPQFIFQYYREEENGRGNFPPRFSGLQFPNYSSELNVNALELDDSALYLCANSLGPRSGRGTGELFFGEGSRLTVL.

This clonotype was counted ten times or more. The chain recombines TRBV18 with TRBJ1-4, with D tentatively TRBD1 (6 bases). The germline gives CDR1 KGHSH, CDR2 LQKENI. V dropped 4 bases and J dropped 8 bases, with 23 bases sitting between them. This CDR3 is 17 amino acids long. CDR3 in amino acids: CASSLKLSQGKREKLFF. CDR3 coding DNA: TGTGCCAGCTCACTAAAACTAAGCCAGGGGAAACGAGAAAAACTGTTTTTT.

This clonotype came up many times. The gene calls are TRBV5-1 and TRBJ2-7; D may be TRBD2 (5 bases). V shed 0 bases and J shed 1 base, with 11 bases lying between them. The CDR3 is 15 amino acids. From germline, CDR1 is SGHRS and CDR2 YFSETQ. The CDR3 sequence: CASSLGVLGSYEQYF. In DNA form, the CDR3 reads TGCGCCAGCAGCTTGGGGGTACTAGGGTCCTACGAGCAGTACTTC. Full variable domain (rest looked up from reference TRBV5-1 and TRBJ2-7): KAGVTQTPRYLIKTRGQQVTLSCSPISGHRSVSWYQQTPGQGLQFLFEYFSETQRNKGNFPGRFSGRQFSNSRSEMNVSTLELGDSALYLCASSLGVLGSYEQYFGPGTRLTVT.

This clonotype has just a few counts. This rearrangement joins TRBV3-1 to TRBJ1-2; D ambiguous. The CDR3 extends over 17 amino acids. V was trimmed by 2 bases and J by 4 bases, leaving 20 bases between them. Looked up from germline, CDR1 is LGHDT and CDR2 is YNNKEL (reference sequence). The chain's CDR3 is CASSQCATLRKTYGYTF. The CDR3 DNA reads TGTGCCAGCAGCCAATGCGCCACCCTTCGAAAGACCTATGGCTACACCTTC.

Turning to this clonotype: It may be a read error: a sequence one base away is much more abundant. The genes are TRBV2 and TRBJ1-5; D remains unclear. Germline V gene lookup returns CDR1 SNHLY and CDR2 FYNNEI. V shed 8 bases and J shed 1 base, with 12 bases lying between them. The CDR3 sequence is 14 residues long. DNA of the CDR3: TGTGCCAGCGAGGAATTGGGGAGCAATCAGCCCCAGCATTTT. Translation gives CASEELGSNQPQHF.

This sequence joins TRBV19 and TRBJ2-4; TRBD1 matches at 7 bases. Germline loops: CDR1 LNHDA, CDR2 SQIVND (reference sequence). V dropped 8 bases and J dropped 0; count of bases not matched to a gene: 19. The CDR3 has 19 residues. In nucleotides, the CDR3 is TGTGCCAGTGCCCTGGAGCCGGGACAGCCTATACTAGCCAAAAACATTCAGTACTTC. Protein product: CASALEPGQPILAKNIQYF.

A word on this clonotype: One base away lies a much larger clone, so this may be a sequencing read error. This is likely a read error, given that the CDR3 carries no conserved phenylalanine or tryptophan at its end. The chain is built from TRBV15 and TRBJ1-2, with D uncertain. Germline V gives CDR1 LNHNV, CDR2 YYDKDF (reference sequence). The CDR3 runs to 17 residues. V was shortened by 5 bases and J by 4 bases, with 23 bases between the two germline ends. In nucleotides, the CDR3 is TGTGCCACCAGCCAATCTAAAAGGTGTGGAAAGACCTATGGCTACACCGTC. This codes for CATSQSKRCGKTYGYTV.

This clonotype showed up many times. The chain employs TRBV9 and TRBJ1-3; D gene ambiguous. Germline V gene data show CDR1 as SGDLS and CDR2 as YYNGEE. This CDR3 has 12 residues. V lost 4 bases and J 6 bases, leaving 8 bases between the germline ends. DNA of the CDR3: TGTGCCAGCAGCCCGAACTTAAACACCATATATTTT. This encodes CASSPNLNTIYF. The full variable domain, in which reference TRBV9 and TRBJ1-3 provide the parts outside the CDR3, is DSGVTQTPKHLITATGQRVTLRCSPRSGDLSVYWYQQSLDQGLQFLIQYYNGEERAKGNILERFSAQQFPDLHSELNLSSLELGDSALYFCASSPNLNTIYFGEGSWLTVV.

This clonotype was counted many times. The rearrangement links TRBV9 to TRBJ2-2, with 9 nucleotides matching TRBD2. The CDR3 totals 15 residues. Trimming removed 5 bases from V and 3 bases from J; junction bases left unmatched: 5. Germline assignment: CDR1 SGDLS and CDR2 YYNGEE. The DNA for the CDR3 is TGTGCCAGCAGTAGCGGGAGCGGGGACACCGGGGAGCTGTTTTTT. Encoded protein: CASSSGSGDTGELFF.

About this clonotype itself: The junction does not match germline at one end; this may be a read error. The chain couples TRBV3-1 to TRBJ1-1; D is unresolved. Germline V gene lookup returns CDR1 LGHDT and CDR2 YNNKEL (reference sequence). The CDR3 consists of 17 residues. The CDR3 DNA reads TGTGCCAGCAGCGTAGCTTTTCCCATTTCAATTCGCACTGGAGCTTTCTTT. Amino acid sequence: CASSVAFPISIRTGAFF. The entire variable domain, with the rest obtained from reference TRBV3-1 and TRBJ1-1, is as follows: DTAVSQTPKYLVTQMGNDKSIKCEQNLGHDTMYWYKQDSKKFLKIMFSYNNKELIINETVPNRFSPKSPDKAHLNLHINSLELGDSAVYFCASSVAFPISIRTGAFFGQGTRLTVV.

This clonotype was counted ten times or more. The DNA is left out, because the CDR3 cannot be placed on it with certainty; the CDR3 is given as TCRdb lists it. V usage is TRBV7-5 and J usage is TRBJ1-2. TRBV7-5 is reported as a pseudogene. Inclusive of both ends, the CDR3 amounts to 19 amino acids. The CDR3: CISVPERSIEVGKTYGYTF.

About this clonotype itself: Its ends do not fully match the called genes, so a read error is possible. The chain links TRBV9 to TRBJ1-2; D is unclear. This CDR3 comprises 16 residues. Germline loops: CDR1 SGDLS, CDR2 YYNGEE. The CDR3 sequence: CASWRRYSRKTYGCTF. In DNA form, the CDR3 reads TGTGCCAGCTGGAGGCGGTACTCAAGAAAGACCTATGGCTGCACCTTC. The full variable domain, its missing parts supplied by reference TRBV9 and TRBJ1-2, is DSGVTQTPKHLITATGQRVTLRCSPRSGDLSVYWYQQSLDQGLQFLIQYYNGEERAKGNILERFSAQQFPDLHSELNLSSLELGDSALYFCASWRRYSRKTYGCTFGSGTRLTVV.

This clonotype was seen many times. V usage is TRBV3-1 and J usage is TRBJ1-2; a possible D gene is TRBD1 (5 bases). In germline, CDR1 is LGHDT, CDR2 YNNKEL (reference sequence). V was shortened by 0 bases and J by 6 bases, with 11 bases between the two germline ends. The CDR3 has 14 amino acids. In DNA form, the CDR3 reads TGTGCCAGCAGCCAAGACGGGGGGGGGAATGGCTACACCTTC. Translation gives CASSQDGGGNGYTF.

This clonotype was picked up a small number of times. Possible read error: a much larger clone is one base away. The gene calls are TRBV21-1 and TRBJ2-2; TRBD1 is taken as the D call from the table, unchecked against the DNA. TRBV21-1 is recorded as a pseudogene. This CDR3 contains 17 residues. CDR3 region: CAGSKEPPGRIAGELFF. The CDR3 coding sequence is TGTGCCGGCAGCAAAGAGCCACCCGGGCGTATAGCCGGGGAGCTGTTTTTT.

V usage is TRBV24-1 and J usage is TRBJ1-2; D is unclear. V lost 8 bases to trimming and J lost 4 bases, with 25 bases between them. The CDR3 covers 17 residues. The V gene's germline CDR1 is KGHDR and CDR2 SFDVKD. CDR3 in amino acids: CATIAPSSTRKTYGYTF. Here the CDR3 DNA reads TGTGCCACCATTGCACCGTCTAGTACCAGAAAGACCTATGGCTACACCTTC.

A word on this clonotype: A much larger clone differs by one base, so this may be a read error. This chain connects TRBV29-1 to TRBJ1-2; D may be TRBD1 (5 bases). The CDR3 extends over 11 amino acids. The V gene's germline CDR1 is SQVTM and CDR2 ANQGSEA. The V gene lost 7 bases and the J gene lost 12 bases, with 18 bases spanning the gap. DNA for the CDR3: TGCAGCGCCCCAACGGGGGGAGGCCACACCTTC. Its translation: CSAPTGGGHTF.

In this sample, this clonotype turned up many times. The J gene is TRBJ1-1, the V gene TRBV18; D ambiguous. The V end lost 1 base, the J end lost 3 bases, and 9 bases lay between the germline ends. CDR3 length equals 14 residues. Germline V gene lookup returns CDR1 KGHSH and CDR2 LQKENI. The CDR3 loop reads CASSPLGGDTEAFF. The CDR3 DNA is TGTGCCAGCTCACCACTTGGTGGGGACACTGAAGCTTTCTTT.

A remark on this clonotype: A read error is possible here, since a much larger clone lies one base away. The chain links TRBV5-6 to TRBJ2-1; no clear D. Germline assignment: CDR1 SGHDT and CDR2 YYEEEE. CDR3 length equals 17 residues. The CDR3 region is CANSTASARTWYNEQFF. The CDR3 nucleotides are TGTGCCAACAGCACGGCGTCAGCACGTACCTGGTACAATGAGCAGTTCTTC. Based on the CDR3 plus reference TRBV5-6 and TRBJ2-1, the full variable domain is DAGVTQSPTHLIKTRGQQVTLRCSPKSGHDTVSWYQQALGQGPQFIFQYYEEEERQRGNFPDRFSGHQFPNYSSELNVNALLLGDSALYLCANSTASARTWYNEQFFGPGTRLTVL.

The chain combines TRBV5-3 with TRBJ1-2; D gene unclear. TRBV5-3 is assigned to the ORF class and has an uncertain function. This CDR3 spans 16 amino acids. Trimming took 7 bases from V and 4 from J, leaving 23 bases between them. Written as DNA, the CDR3 is TGTGCCAGAGATGCTTTAGTGGTGAGAAAGACCTATGGCTACACCTTC. Protein product: CARDALVVRKTYGYTF.

To note about this clonotype: A read error may be the cause here, since a much bigger clone is one base away. The V call is TRBV28, the J call TRBJ2-7; 9 nucleotides align to TRBD1. CDR1 and CDR2 from the germline V gene are MDHEN and SYDVKM. There are 14 residues in the CDR3. CDR3 loop: CVSSLEQGAYEQYF. The CDR3 coding sequence is TGTGTCAGCAGTTTAGAACAGGGGGCGTACGAGCAGTACTTC.

This clonotype was observed at least ten times. The chain recombines TRBV18 with TRBJ1-1; perhaps TRBD1 as D (6 bases). Trimming took off 0 bases at V and 6 bases at J, with 23 bases between the two ends. The length of the CDR3 is 18 residues. Germline assignment: CDR1 KGHSH and CDR2 LQKENI. The CDR3 is CASSPPLLSGQGWPEAFF. CDR3 sequence (DNA): TGTGCCAGCTCACCACCTTTACTCAGCGGCCAGGGGTGGCCTGAAGCTTTCTTT.

This clonotype was counted only a few times. This chain joins TRBV20-1 and TRBJ2-3; no clear D gene. V lost 6 bases to trimming and J lost 4 bases, with 11 bases between them. In germline, CDR1 is DFQATT, CDR2 SNEGSKA (reference sequence). The CDR3 length is 12 residues. CDR3 amino acids: CSAERSSDTQYF. DNA of the CDR3: TGCAGTGCGGAGAGATCATCAGATACGCAGTATTTT.

Of note for this clonotype: A much larger clonotype is one base distant, so this may be a read error. V is TRBV28 and J is TRBJ1-6, with 8 bases matching TRBD1. There are 14 residues in the CDR3. Trimming at V came to 6 bases and at J to 6 bases, leaving 4 bases not matched to a gene. Germline lookup yields CDR1 MDHEN and CDR2 SYDVKM. The CDR3 DNA is TGTGCCAGCAGGGGGACAGGAGTTAATTCACCCCTCCACTTT. Its protein product is CASRGTGVNSPLHF.